This TCR beta chain was captured by sequencing in a study of cytomegalovirus exposure and HLA in healthy donors. Study results and limitations: Later analysis identified a missense DCLRE1C variant that was linked to TCR beta V- and J-gene trimming. In vitro data verified a few CMV-associated chains as specific for CMV antigens.

60 Vbeta and 13 Jbeta primers were used in PCR. Libraries were prepared by immunoSEQ multiplex PCR; TCRdb keeps only in-frame clonotypes and omits some of them. The sample holds some 72,000 clones. Comments on this clone: Its antigen is currently unknown.

The donors (healthy individuals) were bone marrow donors. There are 14 residues in the CDR3. The V end was cut by 6 bases, the J end by 0 bases, with 9 bases between. From germline, CDR1 is SEHNR and CDR2 FQNEAQ (reference sequence). The chain is built from TRBV7-9 and TRBJ2-1, with a possible D match to TRBD1 (5 bases). Source material: PBMCs. This receptor was obtained from a boy younger than 18 in good health and CMV-seronegative. The CDR3 sequence is CASSQGRSYNEQFF. The CDR3 DNA sequence: TGTGCCAGCAGTCAGGGTCGCTCCTACAATGAGCAGTTCTTC. Full variable domain (outside the CDR3, taken from reference TRBV7-9 and TRBJ2-1): DTGVSQNPRHKITKRGQNVTFRCDPISEHNRLYWYRQTLGQGPEFLTYFQNEAQLEKSRLLSDRFSAERPKGSFSTLEIQRTEQGDSAMYLCASSQGRSYNEQFFGPGTRLTVL.